The clone carrying this T cell receptor beta chain was seen a handful of times. Its antigen is currently unknown. Library preparation for TCR beta used quantitative 5'-RACE with molecular barcodes. TCRdb processed the 5' RACE reads anew with MiXCR; each CDR3 protein has one entry. The sample carries about 400,000 distinct CDR3 sequences, 20% to 25% recorded once. These data come from a study of CD8 T cells in ankylosing spondylitis. Study-level findings and limits: Disease-linked clones were found to be CD8+ and relatively rare in peripheral blood. Researchers reportedly found disease-linked clones significantly enriched in matched ankylosing spondylitis synovial fluid. One TCR beta motif, made up of roughly eight highly homologous variants, appeared characteristic of ankylosing spondylitis blood. Prior work had noted some motif variants in reactive arthritis blood and synovial fluid.

The V end lost 7 bases, the J end lost 0 bases, and 15 bases lay between the germline ends. Germline assignment: CDR1 SGHRS and CDR2 YFSETQ. The CDR3 contains 15 residues. The source material was blood, either unsorted or a sorted T cell fraction (not recorded which). This sequence was found in a male donor with ankylosing spondylitis. The J gene is TRBJ2-3, the V gene TRBV5-1; D assignment may be TRBD1 or TRBD2 (5 bases each). DNA of the CDR3: TGCGCCAGCGGCCGGGACCGCCAAAGCACAGATACGCAGTATTTT. Its translation is CASGRDRQSTDTQYF.